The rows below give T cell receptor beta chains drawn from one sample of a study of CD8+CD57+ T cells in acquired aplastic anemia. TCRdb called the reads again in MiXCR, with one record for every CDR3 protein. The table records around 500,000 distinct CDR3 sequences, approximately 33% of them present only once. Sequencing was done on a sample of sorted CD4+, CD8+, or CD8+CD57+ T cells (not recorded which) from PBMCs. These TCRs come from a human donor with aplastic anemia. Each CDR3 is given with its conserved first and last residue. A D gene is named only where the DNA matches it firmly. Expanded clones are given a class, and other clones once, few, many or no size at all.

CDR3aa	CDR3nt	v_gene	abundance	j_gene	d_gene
CASSEFVAPSGANVLTF	TGTGCCAGCAGTGAATTTGTTGCCCCCTCTGGGGCCAACGTCCTGACTTTC	TRBV25-1	many	TRBJ2-6	-
CSTWTDLQETQYF	TGCTCCACTTGGACAGACCTCCAAGAGACCCAGTACTTC	TRBV29-1	-	TRBJ2-5	-
CASSRMRLAGGGTDTQYF	TGTGCCAGCAGTAGAATGCGACTAGCGGGAGGCGGCACAGATACGCAGTATTTT	TRBV12-3/TRBV12-4	-	TRBJ2-3	TRBD2
CASSLSRNTIYF	TGTGCCAGCAGCTTGAGTCGAAACACCATATATTTT	TRBV7-2	many	TRBJ1-3	-
CASSQEPGGSYNEQFF	TGTGCCAGCAGCCAAGAGCCTGGCGGTTCCTACAATGAGCAGTTCTTC	TRBV4-2	-	TRBJ2-1	-
CSAMGPNEKLFF	TGCAGCGCTATGGGCCCTAATGAAAAACTGTTTTTT	TRBV29-1	many	TRBJ1-4	-
CASSGVGTGSNTGELFF	TGTGCCAGCAGCGGGGTAGGGACAGGGTCGAACACCGGGGAGCTGTTTTTT	TRBV9	-	TRBJ2-2	TRBD1
CANNGHGGNEQFF	TGTGCCAATAACGGCCACGGGGGCAATGAGCAGTTCTTC	TRBV19	few	TRBJ2-1	-
CAWSLDSVIYEQYF	TGTGCCTGGAGCCTTGACAGCGTCATCTACGAGCAGTACTTC	TRBV30	-	TRBJ2-7	-
CASSPTGGTNNEQFF	TGCGCCAGCAGCCCCACAGGTGGGACGAACAATGAGCAGTTCTTC	TRBV5-1	-	TRBJ2-1	-
CASATGVYGYTF	TGTGCCAGCGCGACAGGGGTCTATGGCTACACCTTC	TRBV2	few	TRBJ1-2	TRBD1
CASSHGGPGLAGVGDYEQYF	TGTGCCAGCAGCCATGGGGGACCGGGACTAGCGGGAGTAGGCGACTACGAGCAGTACTTC	TRBV13	-	TRBJ2-7	TRBD2